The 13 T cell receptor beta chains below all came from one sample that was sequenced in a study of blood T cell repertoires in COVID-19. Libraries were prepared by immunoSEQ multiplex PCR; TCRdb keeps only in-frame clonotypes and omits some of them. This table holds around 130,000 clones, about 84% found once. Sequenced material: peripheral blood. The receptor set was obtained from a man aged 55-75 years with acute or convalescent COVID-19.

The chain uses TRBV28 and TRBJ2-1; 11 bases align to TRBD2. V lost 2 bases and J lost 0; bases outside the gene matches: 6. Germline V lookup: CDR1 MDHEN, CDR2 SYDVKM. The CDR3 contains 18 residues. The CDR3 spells CASSLIAGGPFSYNEQFF. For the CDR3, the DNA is TGTGCCAGCAGTTTAATAGCGGGAGGGCCCTTCTCCTACAATGAGCAGTTCTTC.

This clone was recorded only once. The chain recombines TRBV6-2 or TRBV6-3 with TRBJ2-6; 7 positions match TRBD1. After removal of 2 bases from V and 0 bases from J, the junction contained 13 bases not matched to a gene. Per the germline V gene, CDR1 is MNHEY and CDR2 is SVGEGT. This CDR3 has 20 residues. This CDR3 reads CASSYDPLLTGNSGANVLTF. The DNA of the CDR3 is TGTGCCAGCAGTTACGATCCCCTATTGACAGGGAACTCTGGGGCCAACGTCCTGACTTTC.

This CDR3 reads CASCDRNTEAFF. CDR3 in DNA: TGTGCCAGCTGCGACAGGAACACTGAAGCTTTCTTT. V usage is TRBV28 and J usage is TRBJ1-1; D is perhaps TRBD1 (5 bases). V was shortened by 8 bases and J by 1 base, with 8 bases between the two germline ends. There are 12 residues in the CDR3. Germline CDR1 reads MDHEN; CDR2 reads SYDVKM.

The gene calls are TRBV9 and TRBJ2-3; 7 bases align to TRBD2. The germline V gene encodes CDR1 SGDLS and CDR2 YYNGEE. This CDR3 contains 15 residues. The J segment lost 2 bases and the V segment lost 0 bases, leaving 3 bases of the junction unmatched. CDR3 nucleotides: TGTGCCAGCAGCGTAGGGCTAGCGGACACAGATACGCAGTATTTT. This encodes CASSVGLADTDTQYF. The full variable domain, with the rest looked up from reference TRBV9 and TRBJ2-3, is DSGVTQTPKHLITATGQRVTLRCSPRSGDLSVYWYQQSLDQGLQFLIQYYNGEERAKGNILERFSAQQFPDLHSELNLSSLELGDSALYFCASSVGLADTDTQYFGPGTRLTVL.

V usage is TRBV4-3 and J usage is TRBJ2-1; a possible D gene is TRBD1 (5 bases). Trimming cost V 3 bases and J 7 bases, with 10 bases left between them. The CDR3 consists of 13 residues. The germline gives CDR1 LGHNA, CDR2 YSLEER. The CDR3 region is CASSHDSSNEQFF. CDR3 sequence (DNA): TGCGCCAGCAGCCATGACAGTAGTAATGAGCAGTTCTTC.

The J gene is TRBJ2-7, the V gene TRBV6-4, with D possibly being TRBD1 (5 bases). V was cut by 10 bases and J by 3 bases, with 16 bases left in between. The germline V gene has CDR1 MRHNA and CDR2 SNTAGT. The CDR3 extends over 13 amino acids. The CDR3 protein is CATPGGRDYEQYF. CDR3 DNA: TGTGCCACCCCGGGTGGCAGGGACTACGAGCAGTACTTC.

The CDR3 DNA reads TGTGCCACCAGTGATCCTTCGCCGGGACTAGCGGGCAATGAGCAGTTCTTC. This codes for CATSDPSPGLAGNEQFF. The gene calls are TRBV24-1 and TRBJ2-1; 12 bases are shared with TRBD2. The CDR3 runs 17 residues. Germline trimming cut 3 bases from V and 6 bases from J; bases unmatched to any gene: 8. Germline-derived CDR1 and CDR2 are KGHDR and SFDVKD.

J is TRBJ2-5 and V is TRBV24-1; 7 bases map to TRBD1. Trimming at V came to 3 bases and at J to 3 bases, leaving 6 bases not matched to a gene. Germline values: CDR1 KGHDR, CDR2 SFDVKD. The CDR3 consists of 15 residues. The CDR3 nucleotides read TGTGCCACCAGTGATATTAACAGGGGCGAAGAGACCCAGTACTTC. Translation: CATSDINRGEETQYF.

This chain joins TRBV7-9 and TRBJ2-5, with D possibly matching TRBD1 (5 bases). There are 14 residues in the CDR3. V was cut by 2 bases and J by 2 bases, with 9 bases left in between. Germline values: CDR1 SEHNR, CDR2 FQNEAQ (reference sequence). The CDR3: CASSLLAGQETQYF. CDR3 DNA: TGTGCCAGCAGCTTATTGGCAGGGCAAGAGACCCAGTACTTC.

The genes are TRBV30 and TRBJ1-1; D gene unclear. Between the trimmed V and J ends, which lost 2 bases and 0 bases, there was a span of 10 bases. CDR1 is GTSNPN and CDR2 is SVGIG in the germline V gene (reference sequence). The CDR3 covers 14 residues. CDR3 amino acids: CAWSPSGMNTEAFF. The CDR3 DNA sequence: TGTGCCTGGAGTCCATCGGGTATGAACACTGAAGCTTTCTTT.

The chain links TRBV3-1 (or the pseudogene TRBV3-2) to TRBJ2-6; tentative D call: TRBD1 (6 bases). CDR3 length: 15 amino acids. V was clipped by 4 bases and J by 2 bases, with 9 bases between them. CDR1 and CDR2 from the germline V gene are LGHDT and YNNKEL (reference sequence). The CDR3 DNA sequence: TGTGCCAGCAGCCTACAGGGAACTGGGGCCAACGTCCTGACTTTC. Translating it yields CASSLQGTGANVLTF.

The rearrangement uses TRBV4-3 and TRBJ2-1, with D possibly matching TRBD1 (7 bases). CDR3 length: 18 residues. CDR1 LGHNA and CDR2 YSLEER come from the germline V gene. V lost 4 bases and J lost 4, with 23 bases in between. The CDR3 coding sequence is TGCGCCAGCAGCCCTAGACAGGGTGGCGGGACCTTTTACAATGAGCAGTTCTTC. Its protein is CASSPRQGGGTFYNEQFF.

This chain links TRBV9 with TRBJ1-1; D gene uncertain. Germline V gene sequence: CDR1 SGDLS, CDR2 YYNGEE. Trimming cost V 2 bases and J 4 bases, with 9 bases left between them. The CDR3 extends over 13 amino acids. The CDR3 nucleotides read TGTGCCAGCAGCGTTTCGGTCCTCACTGAAGCTTTCTTT. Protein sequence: CASSVSVLTEAFF.